The present TCR beta chain was sequenced within a study of blood T cell repertoires in COVID-19. Across the study: There were acute and convalescent COVID-19 samples, and they came from the United States, Italy and Spain. T cells, B-cell-depleted T cells, or PBMCs supplied cDNA or gDNA.

Seattle's enrolled individuals joined amid active infection and were then monitored longitudinally. Original analysis: The assay estimated nucleated cells by amplifying reference gene primers. The data were produced by immunoSEQ multiplex PCR, yet TCRdb's version contains in-frame clones alone and is incomplete. That table supplies the V and J calls and clone size; D and trimming were determined from the DNA. The sample carries tens of thousands of clones, roughly 91% recorded once. The sequencing sample was made of peripheral blood. The sequence was obtained from a man between 18 and 29 years old with COVID-19, enrolled during active disease.

The DNA of the CDR3 is TGTGCCAGCAGCCAGGGACACCTGACCGGGGAGCTGTTTTTT. Translation: CASSQGHLTGELFF. The V and J genes are TRBV7-8 and TRBJ2-2, with a possible D match to TRBD1 (6 bases). The CDR3 is 14 residues long. In germline, CDR1 is SGHVS, CDR2 FQNEAQ. The V end lost 5 bases, the J end lost 5 bases, and 12 bases lay between the germline ends.